Listed below are T cell receptor beta chains from one sample, sequenced in a study of radiotherapy plus CTLA-4 blockade in lung cancer. Method: immunoSEQ multiplex PCR; TCRdb's copy keeps in-frame clones and lacks some. The sample records tens of thousands of clones, about four fifths being singletons. Material: peripheral blood, obtained from a patient treated with radiotherapy plus ipilimumab. Receptors originate from a human donor with non-small cell lung cancer who had a complete response to radiotherapy plus ipilimumab. Both conserved end residues are part of each CDR3. D genes are given only for firm matches. Expanded clones are given a class, and other clones once, few, many or no size at all.

>NA|TRBJ2-4|NA|TRBV4-3
CASSQDQTAIQNIQYF
TGCGCCAGCAGCCAAGACCAAACAGCAATACAAAACATTCAGTACTTC
>NA|TRBJ1-5|NA|TRBV4-3
CASSQDRGRQPQHF
TGCGCCAGCAGCCAAGACAGGGGAAGGCAGCCCCAGCATTTT
>TRBD1|TRBJ2-3|NA|TRBV19
CASSPRDRLTDTQYF
TGTGCCAGTAGTCCCCGGGACAGGCTCACAGATACGCAGTATTTT
>TRBD1|TRBJ1-2|few|TRBV2
CASRRTGREHYGYTF
TGTGCCAGCAGGAGGACAGGGCGAGAACACTATGGCTACACCTTC
>NA|TRBJ1-3|NA|TRBV6-5
CASSYDLGRSGNTIYF
TGTGCCAGCAGTTACGACCTGGGGCGATCTGGAAACACCATATATTTT
>NA|TRBJ2-3|NA|TRBV5-1
CASSLSSGTDTQYF
TGCGCCAGCAGCTTATCTAGCGGCACAGATACGCAGTATTTT
>NA|TRBJ2-3|NA|TRBV2
CASSEPSLITDTQYF
TGTGCCAGCAGTGAACCTAGCCTAATCACAGATACGCAGTATTTT
>TRBD1|TRBJ1-2|NA|TRBV27
CASSLSGTGRFYGYTF
TGTGCCAGCAGTTTATCGGGGACAGGGCGATTCTATGGCTACACCTTC
>TRBD1|TRBJ1-1|NA|TRBV7-9
CASSLGDRVNTEAFF
TGTGCCAGCAGCTTAGGGGACAGGGTGAACACTGAAGCTTTCTTT
>NA|TRBJ2-3|NA|TRBV9
CASSLTVFTTDTQYF
TGTGCCAGCAGTTTAACAGTTTTTACCACAGATACGCAGTATTTT
>TRBD1|TRBJ2-7|NA|TRBV2
CASRPGTGINYEQYF
TGTGCCAGCAGGCCTGGGACAGGGATAAACTACGAGCAGTACTTC
>NA|TRBJ1-1|NA|TRBV4-3
CASSQDVRNTEAFF
TGCGCCAGCAGCCAAGACGTCAGAAACACTGAAGCTTTCTTT
>NA|TRBJ2-3|NA|TRBV4-3
CASSQDAGLRGITQYF
TGCGCCAGCAGCCAAGATGCTGGTCTTAGGGGAATTACGCAGTATTTT
>NA|TRBJ2-2|NA|TRBV19
CASSIVRTGELFF
TGTGCCAGTAGTATAGTCCGCACCGGGGAGCTGTTTTTT
>NA|TRBJ2-1|NA|TRBV2
CASSVTSSYNEQFF
TGTGCCAGCAGTGTCACTTCCTCCTACAATGAGCAGTTCTTC
>NA|TRBJ2-7|NA|TRBV6-1
CASSDGPLKRPYEQYF
TGTGCCAGCAGTGATGGGCCACTTAAAAGGCCCTACGAGCAGTACTTC
>TRBD1|TRBJ1-2|NA|TRBV30
CAWSYGQGRSKLEFYGYTF
TGTGCCTGGAGCTATGGACAGGGTAGATCCAAACTGGAATTCTATGGCTACACCTTC
>NA|TRBJ2-1|NA|TRBV30
CAWNPGGNEQFF
TGTGCCTGGAACCCCGGCGGGAATGAGCAGTTCTTC
>TRBD1|TRBJ2-5|NA|TRBV6-1
CASSDPTGAEGTQYF
TGTGCCAGCAGTGACCCGACAGGGGCCGAGGGGACCCAGTACTTC
>NA|TRBJ1-3|NA|TRBV9
CASSVEAGAVGNTIYF
TGTGCCAGCAGCGTAGAGGCAGGGGCGGTCGGAAACACCATATATTTT
>TRBD1|TRBJ1-1|NA|TRBV9
CASSVGQGASDTEAFF
TGTGCCAGCAGCGTAGGGCAGGGGGCATCGGATACTGAAGCTTTCTTT
>TRBD2|TRBJ2-3|NA|TRBV5-1
CASLGGGTGDTQYF
TGCGCCAGCCTCGGCGGGGGGACGGGAGATACGCAGTATTTT
>NA|TRBJ2-2|NA|TRBV9
CASSVAGGGTGELFF
TGTGCCAGCAGCGTAGCTGGGGGCGGCACCGGGGAGCTGTTTTTT
>NA|TRBJ1-5|few|TRBV7-2
CASSTRFNQPQHF
TGTGCCAGCAGTACCCGGTTCAATCAGCCCCAGCATTTT
>TRBD1|TRBJ1-5|NA|TRBV19
CAIKGQGYNQPQHF
TGTGCCATCAAGGGACAGGGATACAATCAGCCCCAGCATTTT
>TRBD1|TRBJ1-2|NA|TRBV7-2
CASSLARGQDYGYTF
TGTGCCAGCAGCTTAGCCAGGGGGCAAGACTATGGCTACACCTTC
>TRBD1|TRBJ1-5|few|TRBV30
CAWSAGTGPYSNQPQHF
TGTGCCTGGAGTGCCGGGACAGGGCCTTATAGCAATCAGCCCCAGCATTTT
>NA|TRBJ1-3|NA|TRBV6-1
CASSEWGGWGNTIYF
TGTGCCAGCAGTGAATGGGGGGGTTGGGGAAACACCATATATTTT
>NA|TRBJ1-6|NA|TRBV5-1
CASSLGQRDSPLHF
TGCGCCAGCAGCTTGGGACAGCGAGATTCACCCCTCCACTTT
>NA|TRBJ1-5|once|TRBV6-1
CASSGYTGFYQPQHF
TGTGCCAGCAGTGGATACACAGGGTTCTATCAGCCCCAGCATTTT
>NA|TRBJ2-2|NA|TRBV9
CASSVAGFGELFF
TGTGCCAGCAGCGTAGCGGGGTTCGGGGAGCTGTTTTTT
>TRBD1|TRBJ2-6|NA|TRBV5-1
CASSGGQGTGANVLTF
TGCGCCAGCAGCGGGGGACAGGGCACTGGGGCCAACGTCCTGACTTTC
>NA|TRBJ1-2|NA|TRBV5-1
CASSSESVNGYTF
TGCGCCAGCAGCTCTGAGTCGGTAAATGGCTACACCTTC
>TRBD1|TRBJ1-1|NA|TRBV2
CASSEPDRSEAFF
TGTGCCAGCAGTGAACCGGACAGGTCCGAAGCTTTCTTT
>NA|TRBJ2-2|NA|TRBV10-2
CATHNTGELFF
TGCGCCACCCATAACACCGGGGAGCTGTTTTTT
>TRBD1|TRBJ1-5|NA|TRBV25-1
CASSGGQGWQPQHF
TGTGCCAGCAGTGGCGGACAGGGGTGGCAGCCCCAGCATTTT
>TRBD2|TRBJ2-1|NA|TRBV27
CASSVTSAFNEQFF
TGTGCCAGCAGTGTGACTAGCGCGTTCAATGAGCAGTTCTTC
>NA|TRBJ1-4|few|TRBV15
CATGGGGSNEKLFF
TGTGCCACCGGGGGAGGGGGAAGTAATGAAAAACTGTTTTTT
>NA|TRBJ1-1|NA|TRBV7-2
CASSFEVRNTEAFF
TGTGCCAGCAGCTTTGAGGTCCGGAACACTGAAGCTTTCTTT
>NA|TRBJ2-2|NA|TRBV19
CASSGEVGRRTGELFF
TGTGCCAGTAGTGGAGAGGTAGGGAGACGCACCGGGGAGCTGTTTTTT
>NA|TRBJ1-5|few|TRBV28
CASSFRQGRNQPQHF
TGTGCCAGCAGTTTCCGGCAGGGGCGCAATCAGCCCCAGCATTTT
>TRBD2|TRBJ2-1|NA|TRBV6-5
CASSQTSGPYNEQFF
TGTGCCAGCAGCCAGACTAGCGGGCCGTACAATGAGCAGTTCTTC
>TRBD1|TRBJ1-1|medium-sized|TRBV20-1
CSARTGGAFF
TGCAGTGCTCGGACAGGGGGAGCTTTCTTT
>TRBD1|TRBJ2-2|once|TRBV5-1
CASSPGDRGDRELFF
TGCGCCAGCAGCCCCGGAGACAGGGGAGACAGGGAGCTGTTTTTT
>NA|TRBJ2-3|NA|TRBV25-1
CASSAGGYPDTQYF
TGTGCCAGCAGTGCCGGGGGTTACCCAGATACGCAGTATTTT
>NA|TRBJ1-1|NA|TRBV6-5
CASSPTVGHTEAFF
TGTGCCAGCAGTCCGACAGTCGGGCACACTGAAGCTTTCTTT
>NA|TRBJ1-3|few|TRBV28
CASSTGATSGNTIYF
TGTGCCAGCAGTACAGGAGCCACCTCTGGAAACACCATATATTTT
>NA|TRBJ1-4|NA|TRBV27
CASSSWGANEKLFF
TGTGCCAGCAGTTCCTGGGGGGCTAATGAAAAACTGTTTTTT
>TRBD1|TRBJ2-3|NA|TRBV5-1
CASGPDRGFTDTQYF
TGCGCCAGCGGCCCAGACAGGGGGTTTACAGATACGCAGTATTTT
>TRBD1|TRBJ1-5|once|TRBV12-5
CASGLAPWVRGNSNQPQHF
TGTGCTAGTGGTTTGGCCCCCTGGGTCAGGGGGAATAGCAATCAGCCCCAGCATTTT
>NA|TRBJ2-2|NA|TRBV9
CASSASGNTGELFF
TGTGCCAGCAGCGCTTCAGGGAACACCGGGGAGCTGTTTTTT
>NA|TRBJ2-6|NA|TRBV15
CATSTGHRTSGANVLTF
TGTGCCACCAGCACGGGACATAGAACCTCTGGGGCCAACGTCCTGACTTTC
>NA|TRBJ1-1|NA|TRBV27
CASRERSSGGGEAFF
TGTGCCAGCAGAGAGAGGAGCTCCGGCGGGGGTGAAGCTTTCTTT
>TRBD2|TRBJ2-2|once|TRBV7-7
CASSDRTSGQTGELFF
TGTGCTAGCAGCGATAGGACTAGCGGTCAGACCGGGGAGCTGTTTTTT
>NA|TRBJ2-1|NA|TRBV18
CASSPLRFLDNEQFF
TGTGCCAGCTCACCACTTCGATTTTTAGACAATGAGCAGTTCTTC
>NA|TRBJ2-5|NA|TRBV6-1
CASSHGHTYQETQYF
TGTGCCAGCAGTCATGGGCACACTTACCAAGAGACCCAGTACTTC
>TRBD1|TRBJ2-1|NA|TRBV5-4
CASSKTGGSYNEQFF
TGTGCCAGCAGCAAGACAGGGGGCTCCTACAATGAGCAGTTCTTC
>TRBD1|TRBJ2-1|NA|TRBV2
CASNTGANEQFF
TGTGCCAGCAATACAGGGGCGAATGAGCAGTTCTTC
>NA|TRBJ1-1|once|TRBV5-1
CASSLTAGTNTEAFF
TGCGCCAGCAGCCTAACTGCCGGGACAAACACTGAAGCTTTCTTT
>TRBD2|TRBJ2-5|NA|TRBV5-1
CASSYRASGTKETQYF
TGCGCCAGCAGCTACAGGGCTAGCGGGACCAAAGAGACCCAGTACTTC